The source of this T cell receptor beta chain is a study of Graves' ophthalmopathy and Graves' hyperthyroidism. Findings and limits, study-wide: In blood appeared most of the expanded thyroid clonotypes whose frequency exceeded 0.001.

A note on this clonotype: Its antigen remains unidentified.

Amplification of TCR beta CDR3 regions used RNA transcripts. RT-PCR with HTBI primers came first, then second-round multiplex PCR. TCRdb itself ran the multiplex PCR reads through MiXCR, one entry per CDR3 protein. Of nearly 400,000 distinct CDR3 sequences in the sample, about 16% were seen once. The germline V gene encodes CDR1 SGHNT and CDR2 YENEEA. The CDR3 runs 15 residues. The ends were cut back, 1 base at V and 0 bases at J, with 9 bases in the middle. PBMCs originated in 7.5 to 10 ml of fresh peripheral blood. The genes are TRBV11-3 and TRBJ1-1; unclear D gene. Sequencing used peripheral blood. This TCR derives from a woman between 18 and 29 years old with Graves' ophthalmopathy. CDR3 nucleotide sequence: TGTGCCAGCAGCTTAGGTGCACAAATGAACACTGAAGCTTTCTTT. Protein sequence: CASSLGAQMNTEAFF.